Below are 10 T cell receptor beta chains sequenced from a single sample in a study of T cell responses to AZD1222 COVID-19 vaccine. Repertoires were generated with immunoSEQ multiplex PCR, while TCRdb's copy carries only in-frame clones and drops some. Found here are some 110,000 clones, roughly nine tenths of them singletons; the top ten hold around 45%. Source: peripheral blood, taken 28 days after the second AZD1222 dose. The receptors were gathered from an adult who received the AZD1222 COVID-19 vaccine.

The V and J genes are TRBV10-3 and TRBJ2-7; no clear D. From germline, CDR1 is ENHRY and CDR2 SYGVKD. This CDR3 is 11 amino acids long. Deletions cut 5 bases from V and 7 bases from J, with 9 bases between. CDR3 nucleotide sequence: TGTGCCATCAGTAATTCAAGGGAGCAGTACTTC. Protein: CAISNSREQYF.

The rearrangement joins TRBV5-4 to TRBJ2-1; 7 bases match TRBD1. The CDR3 is made up of 16 amino acids. Germline V gene data show CDR1 as SGHNT and CDR2 as YYREEE (reference sequence). The V and J ends lost 0 bases and 1 base, in that order; junction bases with no gene match: 4. CDR3 sequence reads: CASSLEYRGSYNEQFF. DNA for the CDR3: TGTGCCAGCAGCTTGGAGTACAGGGGATCCTACAATGAGCAGTTCTTC.

J is TRBJ1-1 and V is TRBV7-9; possible D gene TRBD1, 5 bases. Trimming cost V 5 bases and J 1 base, with 14 bases left between them. CDR3 length: 15 residues. Germline CDR1 SEHNR, CDR2 FQNEAQ (reference sequence). DNA for the CDR3: TGTGCCAGCAGCGGACACGGGCAGGAGAACACTGAAGCTTTCTTT. It is translated as CASSGHGQENTEAFF.

This clone was detected only once. J is TRBJ2-7 and V is TRBV28, with 9 nucleotides matching TRBD1. The length of the CDR3 is 15 residues. V lost 7 bases, J lost 4 bases, and 11 bases stayed unmatched. CDR1 and CDR2 from the germline V gene are MDHEN and SYDVKM. The CDR3: CASNLSGTGRYEQYF. The CDR3 DNA reads as TGTGCCAGCAACCTTTCCGGGACAGGGCGATACGAGCAGTACTTC.

The gene calls are TRBV28 and TRBJ1-5, with 9 bases lining up with TRBD1. Germline trimming cut 5 bases from V and 0 bases from J; bases unmatched to any gene: 17. Germline CDR1 MDHEN, CDR2 SYDVKM. The length of the CDR3 is 20 residues. The CDR3 bases are TGTGCCAGCAGTCACCCGGCGGGACAGGGTTTTGGGTTTAGCAATCAGCCCCAGCATTTT. Translation gives CASSHPAGQGFGFSNQPQHF.

The rearrangement links TRBV28 to TRBJ2-7; 7 nucleotides line up with TRBD2. V trimming: 2 bases; J trimming: 6 bases; junction bases outside the gene matches: 13. CDR3 length: 16 amino acids. Germline CDR1 and CDR2: MDHEN and SYDVKM. CDR3 in amino acids: CASSLEGGPFLAEQYF. The CDR3 bases are TGTGCCAGCAGTTTAGAGGGAGGGCCTTTCCTTGCCGAGCAGTACTTC.

This sequence joins TRBV7-9 and TRBJ2-7; D uncertain. The CDR3 has 13 residues. From germline, CDR1 is SEHNR and CDR2 FQNEAQ (reference sequence). V shed 2 bases and J shed 7 bases, with 12 bases lying between them. In nucleotides, the CDR3 is TGTGCCAGCAGCTTACTCCCTCCCGGGGAGCAGTACTTC. It encodes CASSLLPPGEQYF.

This chain uses TRBV7-9 with TRBJ2-7; D tentatively fits TRBD1 or TRBD2 (5 bases each). This CDR3 has 15 residues. With 5 bases removed from V and 3 bases from J, the gap between germline ends came to 17 bases. In germline, CDR1 is SEHNR, CDR2 FQNEAQ (reference sequence). CDR3 loop: CASSRSTEGLYEQYF. The DNA of the CDR3 is TGTGCCAGCAGCCGTTCGACAGAAGGACTCTACGAGCAGTACTTC.

The rearrangement links TRBV5-8 to TRBJ1-5; D is unclear. The CDR3 has 13 amino acids. The V gene lost 1 base and the J gene lost 4 bases, with 6 bases spanning the gap. Germline V gene data show CDR1 as SGHTS and CDR2 as YDEGEE. The CDR3 DNA reads TGTGCCAGCAGCTTGTATGAAAATCAGCCCCAGCATTTT. It codes for CASSLYENQPQHF.

V is TRBV4-3 and J is TRBJ2-7; the D gene is possibly TRBD1 (5 bases). This CDR3 is 13 amino acids long. Per germline, CDR1 LGHNA and CDR2 YSLEER. Trimming left V 4 bases short and J 6 bases short, with 13 bases between. The CDR3 here is CASSRLQGGEQYF. CDR3 DNA: TGCGCCAGCAGCCGCCTCCAGGGTGGCGAGCAGTACTTC.